This TCR beta chain stems from a study of shared clonotypes between healthy human individuals. Findings of the study overall: Depth was large, yet rarefaction showed that sorted-subset sequencing was incomplete.

A remark on this clone: Its antigen is not identified. The junction and the germline gene differ at one end; a read error may be behind it.

Negatively enriched CD4+ T cells were divided by CD45RA into naive and memory. Measured with immunoSEQ multiplex PCR; TCRdb has only the in-frame clones, and not every one. The sample yields millions of clones, approximately 94% seen once. The source of this sequence is a man younger than 30 in good health. Sequenced material: naive CD4+ T cells sorted from blood. Subset: CD45RA+ positively selected.

CDR3 sequence reads: CASSLATGGAGGIWYF. In nucleotides, the CDR3 is TGTGCCAGCAGCCTAGCCACCGGGGGAGCGGGAGGCATCTGGTACTTC. The gene calls are TRBV7-2 and TRBJ2-7, with 9 bases matching TRBD2. Germline V CDR1 and CDR2: SGHTA, FQGNSA. The CDR3 contains 16 residues. Full variable domain (missing parts from reference TRBV7-2 and TRBJ2-7): GAGVSQSPSNKVTEKGKDVELRCDPISGHTALYWYRQSLGQGLEFLIYFQGNSAPDKSGLPSDRFSAERTGGSVSTLTIQRTQQEDSAVYLCASSLATGGAGGIWYFGPGTRLTVT.